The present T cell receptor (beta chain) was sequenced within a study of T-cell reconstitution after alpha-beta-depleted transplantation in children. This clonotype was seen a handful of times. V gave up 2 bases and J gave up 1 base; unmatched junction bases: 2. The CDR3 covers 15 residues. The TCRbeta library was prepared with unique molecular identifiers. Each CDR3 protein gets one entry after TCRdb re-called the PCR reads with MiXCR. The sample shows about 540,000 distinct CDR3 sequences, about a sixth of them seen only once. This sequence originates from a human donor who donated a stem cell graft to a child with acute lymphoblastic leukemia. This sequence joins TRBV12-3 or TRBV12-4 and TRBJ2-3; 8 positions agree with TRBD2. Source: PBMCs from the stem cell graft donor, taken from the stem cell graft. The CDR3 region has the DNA TGTGCCAGCAGTTTAAGCGGGAGTGGCACAGATACGCAGTATTTT. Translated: CASSLSGSGTDTQYF.